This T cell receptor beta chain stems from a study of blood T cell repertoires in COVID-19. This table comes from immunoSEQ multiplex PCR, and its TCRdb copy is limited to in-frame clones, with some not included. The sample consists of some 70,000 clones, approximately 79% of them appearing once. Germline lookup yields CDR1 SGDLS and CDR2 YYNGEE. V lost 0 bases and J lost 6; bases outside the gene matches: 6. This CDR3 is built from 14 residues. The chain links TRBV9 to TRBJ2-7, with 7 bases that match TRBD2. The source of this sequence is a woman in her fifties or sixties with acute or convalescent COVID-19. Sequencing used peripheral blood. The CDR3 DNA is TGTGCCAGCAGCGTAGGCAGCGGGACCGGCGAGCAGTACTTC. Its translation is CASSVGSGTGEQYF.